This T cell receptor beta chain stems from a study of blood T cell repertoires in COVID-19. In germline, CDR1 is SGHTA, CDR2 FQGNSA. The CDR3 sequence is 13 residues long. Unmatched junction bases numbered 6, after V lost 6 bases and J lost 8 bases. Authors' methods: Estimation of nucleated cell counts was performed using reference gene primer amplification. TCRdb's copy holds only in-frame clones and misses some; the assay was immunoSEQ multiplex PCR. D and trimming were read from the DNA, whereas the V and J calls and clone size are those reported in that table. The sample lists some 45,000 clones; about 86% were seen once.

Source material: peripheral blood. The chain links TRBV7-2 to TRBJ1-5, with 8 bases fitting TRBD1. The TCR comes from a human donor in a cohort sampled during active COVID-19. Here the CDR3 DNA reads TGTGCCAGCAGTCAGACAGGGGTTGAGCCCCAGCATTTT. Translating gives CASSQTGVEPQHF.